This T cell receptor beta chain is drawn from a study of cytomegalovirus exposure and HLA in healthy donors. The study, taken as a whole, reports: Using a false discovery rate of 0.05, a later analysis showed that around 16,000 TCR beta sequences were associated with HLA alleles. The study designated roughly 150 TCR beta chains cytomegalovirus-associated. As was reported, the HLA-A and HLA-B alleles of most subjects were accurately predicted from TCR beta sequences. V- and J-gene trimming of TCR beta was linked (in a later analysis) to a missense DCLRE1C variant.

CDR3 length: 16 residues. Germline loops: CDR1 SGHDN, CDR2 FVKESK. V was pared by 0 bases and J by 0 bases, with 11 bases between. On this clone: Its antigen is currently unknown.

It was with 60 Vbeta and 13 Jbeta primers that the PCR ran. Repertoires were generated with immunoSEQ multiplex PCR, while TCRdb's copy carries only in-frame clones and drops some. The sample yields fewer than 110,000 clones, roughly 82% seen once. Sequencing input: PBMCs. The receptor comes from a male donor in good health and CMV-seronegative. The rearrangement links TRBV14 to TRBJ1-1; TRBD1 might be the D (5 bases). Written as DNA, the CDR3 is TGTGCCAGCAGCCAAGATTTCGGGGGAATGAACACTGAAGCTTTCTTT. Translated: CASSQDFGGMNTEAFF. Using reference TRBV14 and TRBJ1-1 for the parts outside the CDR3, the full variable domain is EAGVTQFPSHSVIEKGQTVTLRCDPISGHDNLYWYRRVMGKEIKFLLHFVKESKQDESGMPNNRFLAERTGGTYSTLKVQPAELEDSGVYFCASSQDFGGMNTEAFFGQGTRLTVV.